Presented here are 8 T cell receptor beta chains from one specimen sequenced in a study of neoadjuvant nivolumab and ipilimumab in lung cancer. The assay was immunoSEQ multiplex PCR, and TCRdb's table has in-frame clones only and misses some. The sample includes roughly 45,000 clones, roughly 91% of them seen just once. This sample comprised blood, obtained before neoadjuvant nivolumab, alone or with ipilimumab. The origin of the receptors is an adult with non-small cell lung cancer. Some clones in this sample may be carry-over from other donors' samples.

The chain recombines TRBV5-4 with TRBJ2-6; D not resolved. V was trimmed by 2 bases and J by 1 base, leaving 7 bases between them. Germline lookup yields CDR1 SGHNT and CDR2 YYREEE (reference sequence). The CDR3 length is 15 residues. The CDR3 sequence is CASSFDFSGANVLTF. CDR3 nucleotide sequence: TGTGCCAGCAGCTTCGATTTTTCTGGGGCCAACGTCCTGACTTTC.

The CDR3 is CASSKTSGANTGELFF. In DNA, the CDR3 is TGCGCCAGCAGCAAAACTAGCGGGGCGAACACCGGGGAGCTGTTTTTT. J is TRBJ2-2 and V is TRBV4-3, with TRBD2 matching 10 bases. V was clipped by 5 bases and J by 0 bases; unmatched bases: 3. The CDR3 sequence is 16 residues long. The V gene's germline CDR1 is LGHNA and CDR2 YSLEER.

This chain joins TRBV30 and TRBJ2-1; D could derive from TRBD1 or TRBD2 (5 bases each). The germline V gene has CDR1 GTSNPN and CDR2 SVGIG (reference sequence). This CDR3 spans 17 amino acids. The ends were cut back, 1 base at V and 7 bases at J, with 23 bases in the middle. The CDR3 loop is CAWSAGAIAYTSNEQFF. The CDR3 DNA follows: TGTGCCTGGAGTGCCGGGGCGATAGCGTACACTTCTAATGAGCAGTTCTTC.

This clone occurred once. This chain connects TRBV7-9 to TRBJ2-6; D unresolved. This CDR3 spans 15 amino acids. V was cut by 5 bases and J by 0 bases, with 8 bases left in between. Germline values: CDR1 SEHNR, CDR2 FQNEAQ (reference sequence). The CDR3, as DNA: TGTGCCAGCAGCCAGCAGAACTCTGGGGCCAACGTCCTGACTTTC. Its translation: CASSQQNSGANVLTF.

The V gene is TRBV4-3, the J gene TRBJ2-6; D ambiguous. The CDR3 runs to 16 residues. V was trimmed by 0 bases and J by 0 bases, leaving 6 bases between them. Germline V lookup: CDR1 LGHNA, CDR2 YSLEER. CDR3: CASSQDGFSGANVLTF. Written as DNA, the CDR3 is TGCGCCAGCAGCCAAGATGGGTTCTCTGGGGCCAACGTCCTGACTTTC.

This chain uses TRBV5-1 with TRBJ2-1; TRBD2 aligns across 9 bases. Per the germline V gene, CDR1 is SGHRS and CDR2 is YFSETQ. Unmatched junction bases numbered 2, after V lost 0 bases and J lost 7 bases. This CDR3 region has 14 residues. The CDR3 bases are TGCGCCAGCAGCTTGGGACTAGCGGAGAATGAGCAGTTCTTC. This codes for CASSLGLAENEQFF.

J is TRBJ2-2 and V is TRBV7-2, with 12 bases lining up with TRBD2. The V and J ends lost 5 bases and 6 bases, in that order; junction bases with no gene match: 7. Germline V gives CDR1 SGHTA, CDR2 FQGNSA. The CDR3 spans 16 residues. The CDR3 region has the DNA TGTGCCAGCAGCCCCTCACTAGCGGGGGGCCCCGGGGAGCTGTTTTTT. Encoded protein: CASSPSLAGGPGELFF.

V gene TRBV9 combines with J gene TRBJ2-7, with D possibly TRBD2 on 6 matching bases. CDR1 and CDR2 (germline): SGDLS, YYNGEE. The CDR3 spans 14 residues. V shed 1 base and J shed 3 bases, with 11 bases lying between them. The CDR3 sequence: CASSVSLEGYEQYF. In nucleotides, the CDR3 is TGTGCCAGCAGCGTATCCCTGGAGGGCTACGAGCAGTACTTC.